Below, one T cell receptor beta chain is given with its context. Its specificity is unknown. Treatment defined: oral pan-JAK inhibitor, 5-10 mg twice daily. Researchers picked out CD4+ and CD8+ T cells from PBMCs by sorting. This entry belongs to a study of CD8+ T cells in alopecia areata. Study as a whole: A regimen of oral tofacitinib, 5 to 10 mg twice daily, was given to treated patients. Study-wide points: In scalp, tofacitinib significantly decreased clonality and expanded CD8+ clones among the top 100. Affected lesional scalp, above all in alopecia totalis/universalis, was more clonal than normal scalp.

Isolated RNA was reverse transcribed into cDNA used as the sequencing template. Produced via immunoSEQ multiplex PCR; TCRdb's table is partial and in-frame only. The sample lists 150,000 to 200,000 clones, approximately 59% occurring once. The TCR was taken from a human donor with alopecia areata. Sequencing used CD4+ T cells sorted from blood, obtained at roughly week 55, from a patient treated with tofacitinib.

CDR3 sequence reads: CASSLTLTSGKQFF. CDR3 bases: TGTGCCAGCAGTTTAACCTTAACTTCGGGAAAGCAGTTCTTC. The chain employs TRBV27 and TRBJ2-1, with D maybe TRBD2 (5 bases). V lost 2 bases and J lost 11, with 16 bases in between. Per the germline V gene, CDR1 is MNHEY and CDR2 is SMNVEV (reference sequence). The CDR3 is 14 residues long.